One sample yielded the 27 T cell receptor beta chains listed below, sequenced in a study of shared clonotypes between healthy human individuals. Assay: immunoSEQ multiplex PCR; the TCRdb copy retains only in-frame clones and omits some. The table shows around 700,000 clones, with roughly 73% occurring only once. Sequenced: memory CD4+ T cells sorted from blood. Subset specified: CD45RA-negative fraction. The receptor source for this set is a woman aged 30 to 39 in good health.

V gene TRBV2 combines with J gene TRBJ1-2, with TRBD1 as a possible D gene (5 bases). Germline lookup yields CDR1 SNHLY and CDR2 FYNNEI. Between the trimmed V and J ends, which lost 5 bases and 4 bases, there was a span of 17 bases. The CDR3 contains 15 residues. CDR3 protein: CASSSGGGGGYGYTF. The CDR3 DNA is TGTGCCAGCAGTAGCGGGGGGGGAGGAGGCTATGGCTACACCTTC.

V usage is TRBV28 and J usage is TRBJ1-1, with TRBD1 identical over 7 bases. Germline V gene lookup returns CDR1 MDHEN and CDR2 SYDVKM. CDR3 length: 16 amino acids. The J segment lost 3 bases and the V segment lost 3 bases, leaving 10 bases of the junction unmatched. The CDR3 protein is CASSFPYRGRDTEAFF. The CDR3 nucleotides are TGTGCCAGCAGTTTCCCATACAGGGGACGGGACACTGAAGCTTTCTTT.

The chain is built from TRBV2 and TRBJ1-1; tentatively, D is TRBD1 (6 bases). CDR1 is SNHLY and CDR2 is FYNNEI in the germline V gene. There are 13 residues in the CDR3. The germline V and J ends were trimmed by 6 bases and 6 bases, with 14 bases remaining between them. CDR3 sequence reads: CASSQEGGAEAFF. Written as DNA, the CDR3 is TGTGCCAGCAGCCAAGAGGGGGGCGCTGAAGCTTTCTTT.

The chain employs TRBV7-9 and TRBJ1-2; possibly TRBD1 for D (5 bases). Germline CDR1 is SEHNR and CDR2 is FQNEAQ (reference sequence). The CDR3 is 12 amino acids. The ends were cut back, 5 bases at V and 7 bases at J, with 11 bases in the middle. The CDR3 region is CASSPREGGYTF. The CDR3 DNA reads as TGTGCCAGCAGCCCCAGGGAAGGTGGCTACACCTTC.

The chain combines TRBV28 with TRBJ1-2; TRBD1 might be the D (6 bases). V lost 6 bases, J lost 3 bases, and 11 bases lay in between. CDR1 and CDR2 (germline): MDHEN, SYDVKM. This CDR3 has 13 residues. CDR3 loop: CASRHREDYGYTF. DNA for the CDR3: TGTGCCAGCAGGCACAGGGAGGACTATGGCTACACCTTC.

This clone occurred many times. DNA of the CDR3: TGTGCCAGTAGTAAAACTAGCGGGAGTTCGGATGAGCAGTTCTTC. This sequence encodes CASSKTSGSSDEQFF. The chain has TRBV19 and TRBJ2-1; 11 positions agree with TRBD2. V lost 4 bases, J lost 8 bases, and 7 bases stayed unmatched. Germline V lookup: CDR1 LNHDA, CDR2 SQIVND (reference sequence). The CDR3 contains 15 residues. Supplemented by reference TRBV19 and TRBJ2-1, the full variable domain reads DGGITQSPKYLFRKEGQNVTLSCEQNLNHDAMYWYRQDPGQGLRLIYYSQIVNDFQKGDIAEGYSVSREKKESFPLTVTSAQKNPTAFYLCASSKTSGSSDEQFFGPGTRLTVL.

CDR3 DNA: TGTGCCAGCAGTGGGACAGGGGGCACAGATACGCAGTATTTT. This gives the protein CASSGTGGTDTQYF. The rearrangement links TRBV6-1 to TRBJ2-3; 9 bases map to TRBD1. The CDR3 contains 14 residues. Losses at the gene ends were 4 bases for V and 1 base for J; bases not matched to a gene: 0. Germline V gene data show CDR1 as MNHNS and CDR2 as SASEGT.

V gene TRBV11-2 combines with J gene TRBJ1-4; D is undetermined. The germline V gene has CDR1 SGHAT and CDR2 FQNNGV. The CDR3 extends over 11 amino acids. Trimming pared 3 bases from V and 10 bases from J, leaving 6 bases between. The CDR3 DNA follows: TGTGCCAGCAGCTTGTACGGAAAACTGTTTTTT. Translation: CASSLYGKLFF.

This sequence joins TRBV27 and TRBJ2-1; 9 nucleotides align to TRBD2. Germline V CDR1 and CDR2: MNHEY, SMNVEV (reference sequence). V shed 2 bases and J 3 bases; nucleotides not matched to a gene: 5. CDR3 length equals 16 residues. The CDR3 is CASSLMSGRFYNEQFF. The CDR3 DNA is TGTGCCAGCAGTTTAATGAGCGGGAGGTTCTACAATGAGCAGTTCTTC.

The CDR3 nucleotides are TGTGCCAGCAGCCATGGACAGGGGAAAAATTCACCCCTCCACTTT. It translates to CASSHGQGKNSPLHF. The chain has TRBV14 and TRBJ1-6; 9 bases fit TRBD1. Trimming took 3 bases from V and 7 from J; bases not matched to a gene: 4. Germline CDR1 SGHDN, CDR2 FVKESK. The CDR3 consists of 15 residues.

The chain has TRBV5-1 and TRBJ2-3; either TRBD1 or TRBD2 may supply D (5 bases each). The CDR3 is 14 residues long. Germline CDR1 and CDR2: SGHRS and YFSETQ. The germline V and J ends were trimmed by 0 bases and 6 bases, with 11 bases remaining between them. CDR3 DNA: TGCGCCAGCAGCTTGGGGGGACCCGCGGATACGCAGTATTTT. It codes for CASSLGGPADTQYF.

The gene calls are TRBV5-4 and TRBJ2-1, with 9 bases that match TRBD1. CDR1 SGHNT and CDR2 YYREEE come from the germline V gene (reference sequence). This CDR3 is built from 16 residues. The J segment lost 10 bases and the V segment lost 1 base, leaving 12 bases of the junction unmatched. This CDR3 reads CASSLLRRTGVLEQFF. CDR3 in DNA: TGTGCCAGCAGCTTGTTACGGAGGACAGGGGTGCTCGAGCAGTTCTTC.

The chain carries TRBV9 and TRBJ1-1, with D uncertain. The CDR3 is 13 residues long. Trimming removed 1 base at V and 1 base at J, with 5 bases between. CDR1 and CDR2 (germline): SGDLS, YYNGEE. DNA for the CDR3: TGTGCCAGCAGCGTAAAAACGAACACTGAAGCTTTCTTT. Its protein product is CASSVKTNTEAFF.

CDR3 protein: CAWRLQGAHGNTIYF. CDR3 DNA: TGTGCCTGGAGGCTACAGGGGGCGCATGGAAACACCATATATTTT. The chain is built from TRBV30 and TRBJ1-3; TRBD1 aligns across 9 bases. Germline CDR1 and CDR2: GTSNPN and SVGIG (reference sequence). The V and J ends lost 3 bases and 3 bases, in that order; junction bases with no gene match: 6. The CDR3 has 15 residues.

The rearrangement links TRBV27 to TRBJ2-3, with D possibly TRBD1 on 5 matching bases. The length of the CDR3 is 15 residues. Trimming stripped 3 bases from V and 2 bases from J, with 12 bases between. CDR1 and CDR2 from the germline V gene are MNHEY and SMNVEV (reference sequence). CDR3 coding DNA: TGTGCCAGCAGTTTTCAGGGCGGAGACACAGATACGCAGTATTTT. This sequence encodes CASSFQGGDTDTQYF.

On this clone itself: A much bigger clone sits one base away, suggesting this may be a read error. Other nucleotide sequences in the sample specify the same CDR3. The rearrangement joins TRBV9 to TRBJ2-7, with 13 nucleotides matching TRBD2. V shed 3 bases, J shed 3 bases, and the junction held 3 bases outside the gene matches. The CDR3 is 15 residues long. Germline V lookup: CDR1 SGDLS, CDR2 YYNGEE. The CDR3 bases are TGTGCCAGCAGCGCCGGGACTAGCGGGAACTACGAGCAGTACTTC. Translation: CASSAGTSGNYEQYF. Variable domain in full (rest from reference TRBV9 and TRBJ2-7): DSGVTQTPKHLITATGQRVTLRCSPRSGDLSVYWYQQSLDQGLQFLIQYYNGEERAKGNILERFSAQQFPDLHSELNLSSLELGDSALYFCASSAGTSGNYEQYFGPGTRLTVT.

This clone was detected only once. The chain couples TRBV28 to TRBJ2-1; D is perhaps TRBD2 (6 bases). The CDR3 length is 16 residues. Germline CDR1 MDHEN, CDR2 SYDVKM. V lost 1 base and J 4 bases, leaving 14 bases between the germline ends. The CDR3 loop reads CASSLSPGAEYNEQFF. CDR3 DNA sequence: TGTGCCAGCAGTTTATCGCCGGGAGCTGAGTACAATGAGCAGTTCTTC. The full variable domain, in which reference TRBV28 and TRBJ2-1 provide the parts outside the CDR3, is DVKVTQSSRYLVKRTGEKVFLECVQDMDHENMFWYRQDPGLGLRLIYFSYDVKMKEKGDIPEGYSVSREKKERFSLILESASTNQTSMYLCASSLSPGAEYNEQFFGPGTRLTVL.

This clone was seen only a few times. The chain combines TRBV10-2 with TRBJ2-5; 8 bases map to TRBD2. There are 15 residues in the CDR3. Germline CDR1 WSHSY, CDR2 SAAADI. Unmatched junction bases numbered 7, after V lost 2 bases and J lost 5 bases. CDR3 amino acids: CASSENLAGGETQYF. DNA for the CDR3: TGCGCCAGCAGTGAGAATCTAGCGGGCGGCGAGACCCAGTACTTC.

This chain uses TRBV4-1 with TRBJ2-7, with 7 bases that match TRBD1. The CDR3 spans 15 residues. The germline V gene encodes CDR1 MGHRA and CDR2 YSYEKL. After removal of 0 bases from V and 3 bases from J, the junction contained 5 bases not matched to a gene. CDR3 coding DNA: TGCGCCAGCAGCCAAGATGACAGGGAAGGCTACGAGCAGTACTTC. The encoded protein is CASSQDDREGYEQYF.

The chain recombines TRBV19 with TRBJ2-3, with D possibly TRBD1 on 5 matching bases. Germline V gives CDR1 LNHDA, CDR2 SQIVND (reference sequence). Between the trimmed V and J ends, which lost 9 bases and 0 bases, there was a span of 19 bases. CDR3 length: 16 residues. Here the CDR3 reads CASSDLRVASTDTQYF. The CDR3 DNA reads as TGTGCCAGCTCCGATCTCAGGGTAGCTAGCACAGATACGCAGTATTTT.

The J gene is TRBJ2-1, the V gene TRBV28; tentative D call: TRBD2 (5 bases). Trimming took 8 bases from V and 5 from J, leaving 19 bases between them. Germline loops: CDR1 MDHEN, CDR2 SYDVKM. The CDR3 is 15 residues long. CDR3 coding DNA: TGTGCCAGCCTCACGACCCAGCGGAGAAACAATGAGCAGTTCTTC. Its protein product is CASLTTQRRNNEQFF.

In DNA, the CDR3 is TGTGCCAGCAGCTTAGGGGGCGGGAGGGCCGTACGCACAGATACGCAGTATTTT. It is translated as CASSLGGGRAVRTDTQYF. The chain couples TRBV7-6 to TRBJ2-3; 9 nucleotides line up with TRBD2. The CDR3 is 18 residues long. Germline CDR1 and CDR2: SGHVS and FNYEAQ. The ends lost 1 base at V and 1 base at J; junction bases unmatched: 9.

The chain recombines TRBV7-9 with TRBJ1-2; D call uncertain. This CDR3 is 13 amino acids long. The germline V gene encodes CDR1 SEHNR and CDR2 FQNEAQ (reference sequence). The V end was cut by 4 bases, the J end by 4 bases, with 10 bases between. As DNA, the CDR3 is TGTGCCAGCAGCTCTGGGATCCGCTATGGCTACACCTTC. This gives the protein CASSSGIRYGYTF. The whole variable domain, remainder taken from reference TRBV7-9 and TRBJ1-2, is DTGVSQNPRHKITKRGQNVTFRCDPISEHNRLYWYRQTLGQGPEFLTYFQNEAQLEKSRLLSDRFSAERPKGSFSTLEIQRTEQGDSAMYLCASSSGIRYGYTFGSGTRLTVV.

The V and J genes are TRBV5-1 and TRBJ2-7, with D perhaps TRBD2 (5 bases). The germline V gene encodes CDR1 SGHRS and CDR2 YFSETQ. The CDR3 totals 14 residues. Trimming left V 4 bases short and J 2 bases short, with 13 bases between. The CDR3 protein is CASSPSPGTYEQYF. The CDR3 DNA reads as TGCGCCAGCAGCCCCTCCCCGGGGACCTACGAGCAGTACTTC. The variable domain in full, completed from reference TRBV5-1 and TRBJ2-7, reads KAGVTQTPRYLIKTRGQQVTLSCSPISGHRSVSWYQQTPGQGLQFLFEYFSETQRNKGNFPGRFSGRQFSNSRSEMNVSTLELGDSALYLCASSPSPGTYEQYFGPGTRLTVT.

This clone was detected only a few times. J is TRBJ1-1 and V is TRBV25-1; 7 bases align to TRBD1. The CDR3 length is 14 residues. The germline gives CDR1 MGHDK, CDR2 SYGVNS. V lost 2 bases and J lost 6; bases outside the gene matches: 6. The CDR3 reads CASSEPRGEAEAFF. The CDR3, as DNA: TGTGCCAGCAGTGAACCCAGGGGGGAAGCTGAAGCTTTCTTT.

The rearrangement uses TRBV28 and TRBJ2-7; either TRBD1 or TRBD2 may fit D (5 bases each). Trimming left V 8 bases short and J 2 bases short, with 16 bases between. The CDR3 totals 14 residues. Germline V gene data show CDR1 as MDHEN and CDR2 as SYDVKM. CDR3 DNA: TGTGCCAGCGGAGGACAACGGCCACCCTACGAGCAGTACTTC. Its protein product is CASGGQRPPYEQYF.

To note about this clone: This CDR3 is also generated by other DNA sequences in the sample. The V call is TRBV6-1, the J call TRBJ2-5, with D possibly matching TRBD1 (6 bases). V lost 2 bases, J lost 5 bases, and 9 bases lay in between. The CDR3 is 13 residues long. The germline CDR1 and CDR2 sequences are MNHNS and SASEGT. This CDR3 reads CASSEQGFETQYF. The CDR3 nucleotides are TGTGCCAGCAGTGAACAGGGGTTTGAGACCCAGTACTTC.